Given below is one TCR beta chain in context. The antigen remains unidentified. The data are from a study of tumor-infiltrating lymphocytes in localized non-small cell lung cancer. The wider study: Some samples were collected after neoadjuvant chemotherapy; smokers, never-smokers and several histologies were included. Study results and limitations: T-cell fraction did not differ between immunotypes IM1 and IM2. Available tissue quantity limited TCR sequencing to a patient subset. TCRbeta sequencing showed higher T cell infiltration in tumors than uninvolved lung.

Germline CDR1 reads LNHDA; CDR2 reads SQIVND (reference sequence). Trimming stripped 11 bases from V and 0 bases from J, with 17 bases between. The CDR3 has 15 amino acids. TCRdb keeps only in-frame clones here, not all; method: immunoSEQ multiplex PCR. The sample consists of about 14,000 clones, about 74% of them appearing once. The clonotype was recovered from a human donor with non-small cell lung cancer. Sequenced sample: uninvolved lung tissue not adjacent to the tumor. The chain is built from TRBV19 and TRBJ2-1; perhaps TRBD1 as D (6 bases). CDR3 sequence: CAAGVGQNSYNEQFF. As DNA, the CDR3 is TGTGCCGCCGGGGTGGGACAAAACTCCTACAATGAGCAGTTCTTC.